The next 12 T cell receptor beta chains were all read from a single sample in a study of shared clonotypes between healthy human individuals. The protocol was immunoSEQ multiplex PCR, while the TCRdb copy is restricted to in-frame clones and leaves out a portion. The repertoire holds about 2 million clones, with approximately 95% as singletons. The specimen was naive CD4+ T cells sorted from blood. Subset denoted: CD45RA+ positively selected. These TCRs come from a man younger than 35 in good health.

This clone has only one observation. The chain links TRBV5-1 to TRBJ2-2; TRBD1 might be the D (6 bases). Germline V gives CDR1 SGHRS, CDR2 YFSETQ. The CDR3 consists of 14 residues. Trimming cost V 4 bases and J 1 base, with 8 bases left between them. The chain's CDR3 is CASSMTGNTGELFF. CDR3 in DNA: TGCGCCAGCAGCATGACAGGGAACACCGGGGAGCTGTTTTTT. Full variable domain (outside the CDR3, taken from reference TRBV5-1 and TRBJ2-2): KAGVTQTPRYLIKTRGQQVTLSCSPISGHRSVSWYQQTPGQGLQFLFEYFSETQRNKGNFPGRFSGRQFSNSRSEMNVSTLELGDSALYLCASSMTGNTGELFFGEGSRLTVL.

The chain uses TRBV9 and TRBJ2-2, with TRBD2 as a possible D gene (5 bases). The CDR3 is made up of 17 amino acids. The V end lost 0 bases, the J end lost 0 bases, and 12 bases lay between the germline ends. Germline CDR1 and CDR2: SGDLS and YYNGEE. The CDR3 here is CASSVGGAVSNTGELFF. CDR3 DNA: TGTGCCAGCAGCGTAGGCGGAGCGGTATCGAACACCGGGGAGCTGTTTTTT.

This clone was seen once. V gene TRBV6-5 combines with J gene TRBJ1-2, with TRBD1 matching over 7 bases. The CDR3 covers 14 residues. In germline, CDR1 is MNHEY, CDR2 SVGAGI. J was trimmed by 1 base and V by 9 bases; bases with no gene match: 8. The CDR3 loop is CASARQGNNYGYTF. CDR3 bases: TGTGCCAGTGCTAGACAGGGTAATAACTATGGCTACACCTTC.

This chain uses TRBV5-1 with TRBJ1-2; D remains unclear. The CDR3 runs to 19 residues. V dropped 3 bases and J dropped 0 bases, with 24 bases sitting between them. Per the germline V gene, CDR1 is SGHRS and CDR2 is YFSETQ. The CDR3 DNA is TGCGCCAGCAGCTCAACACAGTCACGGACGGAACAAGCTAACTATGGCTACACCTTC. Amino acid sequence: CASSSTQSRTEQANYGYTF.

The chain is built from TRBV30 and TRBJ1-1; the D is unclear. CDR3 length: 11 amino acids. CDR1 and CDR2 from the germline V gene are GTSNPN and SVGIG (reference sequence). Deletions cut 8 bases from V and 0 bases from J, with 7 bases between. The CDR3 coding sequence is TGTGCCCTGCAGCTGAACACTGAAGCTTTCTTT. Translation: CALQLNTEAFF.

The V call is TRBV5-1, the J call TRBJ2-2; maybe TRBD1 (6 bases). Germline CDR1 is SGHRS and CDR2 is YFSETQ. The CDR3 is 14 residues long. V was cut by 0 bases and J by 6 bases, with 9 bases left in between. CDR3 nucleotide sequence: TGCGCCAGCAGCTTGGAGGGGGACGCCGGGGAGCTGTTTTTT. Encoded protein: CASSLEGDAGELFF.

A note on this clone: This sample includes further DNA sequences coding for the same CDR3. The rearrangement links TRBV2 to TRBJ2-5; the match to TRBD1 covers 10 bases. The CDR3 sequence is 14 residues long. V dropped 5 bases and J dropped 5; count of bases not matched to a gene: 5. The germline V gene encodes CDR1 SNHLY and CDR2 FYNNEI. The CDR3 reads CASSPGQGRETQYF. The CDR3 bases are TGTGCCAGCAGTCCGGGACAGGGGCGGGAGACCCAGTACTTC.

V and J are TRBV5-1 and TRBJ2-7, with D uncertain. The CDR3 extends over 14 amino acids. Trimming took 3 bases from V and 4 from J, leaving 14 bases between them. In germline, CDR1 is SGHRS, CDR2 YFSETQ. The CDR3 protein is CASSSTPTGYEQYF. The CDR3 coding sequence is TGCGCCAGCAGCTCGACACCTACGGGTTACGAGCAGTACTTC.

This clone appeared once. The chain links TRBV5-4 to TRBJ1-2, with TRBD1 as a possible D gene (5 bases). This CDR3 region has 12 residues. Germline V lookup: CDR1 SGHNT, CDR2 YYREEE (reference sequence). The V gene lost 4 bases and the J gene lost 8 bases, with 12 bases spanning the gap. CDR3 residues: CASSPRGGGYTF. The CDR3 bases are TGTGCCAGCAGCCCCCGCGGGGGGGGCTACACCTTC.

CDR3 loop: CASSLSGGVGEQYF. The CDR3 DNA sequence: TGTGCCAGCAGTCTTAGCGGAGGGGTAGGCGAGCAGTACTTC. This rearrangement joins TRBV6-5 to TRBJ2-7, with a weak D call TRBD2 (6 bases). The germline V gene has CDR1 MNHEY and CDR2 SVGAGI. CDR3 size: 14 residues. The V and J ends lost 5 bases and 6 bases respectively, with 17 bases between them.

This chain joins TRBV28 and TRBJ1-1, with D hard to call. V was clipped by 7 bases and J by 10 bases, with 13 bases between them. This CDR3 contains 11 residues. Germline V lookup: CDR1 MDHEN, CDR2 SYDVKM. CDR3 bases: TGTGCCAGCAACCGACCACCGCGAGCTTTCTTT. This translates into CASNRPPRAFF.

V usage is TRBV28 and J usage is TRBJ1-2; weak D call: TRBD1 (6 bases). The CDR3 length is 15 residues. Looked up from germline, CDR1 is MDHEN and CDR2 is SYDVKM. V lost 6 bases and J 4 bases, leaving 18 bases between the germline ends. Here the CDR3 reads CASRNRGGIAYGYTF. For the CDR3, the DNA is TGTGCCAGCAGAAACCGAGGGGGGATCGCCTATGGCTACACCTTC.